The present T cell receptor (beta chain) was sequenced within a study of neurological immune-mediated disorders (dated by TCRdb to between 2019 and 2020). For the wider study: The study compared peripheral blood TCR-beta repertoires of HTLV-I-associated myelopathy (HAM/TSP) patients, multiple sclerosis patients and healthy controls using UMI-based sequencing. Of the 60 to 70 subjects in the cohort, around 15 were HAM/TSP patients, about 34 were multiple sclerosis patients, and some 20 were healthy controls. Longitudinal samples, technical triplicates and paired sorted CD4+ and CD8+ T-cell subsets, alongside PBMC samples, were included among the approximately 110 TCR-beta libraries. The study at large found these results: TCR clonal expansion was greatest in HAM/TSP patients and smallest in MS patients, who ranked below even healthy controls. Across subjects, expanded clones never shared an identical CDR3 amino acid sequence, which suggests that the TCR-beta repertoires in every group were private.

There are many counts of this clonotype. Its antigen remains unidentified. No quality values exist for individual bases; no much larger clone is one base distant. Between the V and J ends, shortened by 7 bases and 2 bases respectively, the junction contains 12 bases. The germline V gene (reference sequence) gives CDR1 as DFQATT and CDR2 as SNEGSKA. The CDR3 runs 13 residues from the cysteine to the phenylalanine. Just the 39-base CDR3 DNA is kept, in frame starting at base 1. For unsorted PBMC libraries, 2 million PBMCs were used after storage in RNAlater at -80 degrees C until RNA extraction. Peripheral blood underwent Ficoll-Hypaque density gradient centrifugation to isolate PBMCs, which were then cryopreserved in liquid nitrogen. cDNA synthesis used template-switch 5'RACE with a primer carrying a 10-nucleotide random unique molecular identifier tagging each TCR transcript. Over 160 million TCR-beta sequences, covering 15-18 subjects, were produced in each sequencing run. The RNeasy kit was used for extraction of total RNA. Using the KAPA Real-time Library Amplification kit, TCR-beta VDJ regions were amplified with primers for the TCR constant region and the 5'RACE anchor. Sample indexes and Illumina adaptors were added in a first PCR, and a second PCR then increased library yield. The roughly 650 bp TCR product was size-selected on a 2% E-gel SizeSelection system after Ampure bead purification. Before pooling, libraries had their quality checked on a Bioanalyzer, their concentration measured with Qubit, and their quantity determined with the Kapa Library Quantification kit. An Illumina HiSeq 2500 was used to sequence the libraries paired-end at 2 x 150 bp. To increase sequence diversity, roughly 24-31% phiX was spiked into each library pool. The paper's data handling went like this. The quality-filtered reads were processed with the UMI-based MiGEC pipeline, whose error correction step removed more than 85% of the raw TCR sequences. VDJ genes were aligned to IMGT germline references, and each clonotype was defined by a unique CDR3 amino acid sequence together with V-J genes. Clonal expansion, Shannon diversity and CDR3 relatedness were evaluated with VDJtools (CalcPairwiseDistances, ClusterSamples), while phylogenetic trees were built in CLCbio workbench. Clones with at least 8 unique UMIs were defined as expanded, with this threshold being based on coefficient-of-variation modelling across technical triplicates. In-frame beta chains were kept once TCRdb had trimmed the public reads at Q25 with fastp and called clones with MiXCR. Entries are consolidated by CDR3 protein sequence, retaining the most common genes and DNA. None of the V and J calls come from the authors' own analysis; TCRdb made them. Counted in this sample were fewer than 60,000 distinct CDR3 sequences; under 13% of them appeared once. The ten largest clones add up to about 5.2% of the sample.

Material: PBMCs. The sequence was collected from a man between 65 and 79 years old with HTLV-1-associated myelopathy (HAM/TSP). The V gene is TRBV20-1 and the J gene is TRBJ2-4; a tentative D match to TRBD1 spans 6 bases. The CDR3 loop reads CSVPGQTKNIQYF. The DNA sequence is TGCAGTGTGCCGGGACAAACCAAAAACATTCAGTACTTC.